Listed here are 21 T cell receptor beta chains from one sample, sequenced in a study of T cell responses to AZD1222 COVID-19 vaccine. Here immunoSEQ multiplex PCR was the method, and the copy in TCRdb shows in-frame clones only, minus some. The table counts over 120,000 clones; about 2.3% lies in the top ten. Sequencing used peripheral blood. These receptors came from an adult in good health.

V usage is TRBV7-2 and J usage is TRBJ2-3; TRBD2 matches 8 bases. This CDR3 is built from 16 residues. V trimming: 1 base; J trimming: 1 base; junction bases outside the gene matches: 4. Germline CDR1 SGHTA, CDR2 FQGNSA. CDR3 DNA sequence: TGTGCCAGCAGCTTAGATTTTAGCGGGGGCACAGATACGCAGTATTTT. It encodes CASSLDFSGGTDTQYF.

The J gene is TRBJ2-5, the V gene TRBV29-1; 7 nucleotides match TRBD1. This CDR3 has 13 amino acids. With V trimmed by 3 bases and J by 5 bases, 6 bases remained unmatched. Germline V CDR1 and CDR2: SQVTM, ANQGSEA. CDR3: CSVEGRGIETQYF. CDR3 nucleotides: TGCAGCGTTGAGGGCAGGGGGATCGAGACCCAGTACTTC.

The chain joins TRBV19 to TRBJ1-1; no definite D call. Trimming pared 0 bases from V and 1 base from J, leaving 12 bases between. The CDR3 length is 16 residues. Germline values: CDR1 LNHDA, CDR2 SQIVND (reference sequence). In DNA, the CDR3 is TGTGCCAGTAGTATAGACACCAATTGGGGGAACACTGAAGCTTTCTTT. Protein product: CASSIDTNWGNTEAFF.

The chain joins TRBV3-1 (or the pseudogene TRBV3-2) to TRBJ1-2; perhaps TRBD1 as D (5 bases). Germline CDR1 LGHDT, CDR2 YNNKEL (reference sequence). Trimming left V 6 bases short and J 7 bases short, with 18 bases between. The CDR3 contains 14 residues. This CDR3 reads CASSPMRGRRGYTF. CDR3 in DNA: TGTGCCAGCAGTCCCATGCGGGGCCGGCGTGGCTACACCTTC.

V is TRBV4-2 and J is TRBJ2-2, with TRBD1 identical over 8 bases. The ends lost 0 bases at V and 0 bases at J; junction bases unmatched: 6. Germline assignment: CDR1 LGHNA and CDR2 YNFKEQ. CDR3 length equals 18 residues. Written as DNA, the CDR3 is TGTGCCAGCAGCCAAGAGGGGTCGGACAGGGCGAACACCGGGGAGCTGTTTTTT. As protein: CASSQEGSDRANTGELFF.

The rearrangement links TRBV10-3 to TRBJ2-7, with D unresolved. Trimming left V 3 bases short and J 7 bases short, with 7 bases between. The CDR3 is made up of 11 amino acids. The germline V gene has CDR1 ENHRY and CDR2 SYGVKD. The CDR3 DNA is TGTGCCATCAGTGAAGGGTTGGAGCAGTACTTC. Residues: CAISEGLEQYF.

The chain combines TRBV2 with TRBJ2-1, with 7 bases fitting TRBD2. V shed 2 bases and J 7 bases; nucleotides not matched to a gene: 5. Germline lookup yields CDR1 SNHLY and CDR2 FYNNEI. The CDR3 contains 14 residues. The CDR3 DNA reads TGTGCCAGCAGTGAACTCAGGACTAGGAATGAGCAGTTCTTC. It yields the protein CASSELRTRNEQFF. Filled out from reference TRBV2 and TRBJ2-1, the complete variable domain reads EPEVTQTPSHQVTQMGQEVILRCVPISNHLYFYWYRQILGQKVEFLVSFYNNEISEKSEIFDDQFSVERPDGSNFTLKIRSTKLEDSAMYFCASSELRTRNEQFFGPGTRLTVL.

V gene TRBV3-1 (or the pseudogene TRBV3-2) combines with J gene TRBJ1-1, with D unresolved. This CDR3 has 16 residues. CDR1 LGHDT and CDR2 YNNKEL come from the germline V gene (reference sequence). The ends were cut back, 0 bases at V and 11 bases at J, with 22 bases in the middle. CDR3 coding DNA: TGTGCCAGCAGCCAAGATAGGAGTGGAGTCCCCGAGATTGCTTTCTTT. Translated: CASSQDRSGVPEIAFF.

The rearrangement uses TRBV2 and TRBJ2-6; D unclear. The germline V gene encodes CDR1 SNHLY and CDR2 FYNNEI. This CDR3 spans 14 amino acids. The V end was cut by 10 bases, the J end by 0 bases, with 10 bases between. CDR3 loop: CAIPGPSGANVLTF. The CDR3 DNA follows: TGTGCCATACCAGGACCCTCTGGGGCCAACGTCCTGACTTTC.

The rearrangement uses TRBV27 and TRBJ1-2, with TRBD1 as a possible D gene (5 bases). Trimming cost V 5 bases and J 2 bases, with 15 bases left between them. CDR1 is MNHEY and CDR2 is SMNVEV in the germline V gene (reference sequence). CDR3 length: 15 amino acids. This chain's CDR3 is CASSERGGRNYGYTF. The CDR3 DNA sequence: TGTGCCAGCAGTGAAAGGGGAGGTCGAAACTATGGCTACACCTTC.

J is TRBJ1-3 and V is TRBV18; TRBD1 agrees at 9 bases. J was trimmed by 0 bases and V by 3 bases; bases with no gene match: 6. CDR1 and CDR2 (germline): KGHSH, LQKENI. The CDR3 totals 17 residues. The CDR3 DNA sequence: TGTGCCAGCTCACCGAGGACAGGGGAGATCTCTGGAAACACCATATATTTT. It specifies CASSPRTGEISGNTIYF. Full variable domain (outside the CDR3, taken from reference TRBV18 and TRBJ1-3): NAGVMQNPRHLVRRRGQEARLRCSPMKGHSHVYWYRQLPEEGLKFMVYLQKENIIDESGMPKERFSAEFPKEGPSILRIQQVVRGDSAAYFCASSPRTGEISGNTIYFGEGSWLTVV.

CDR3 DNA sequence: TGTGCCAGCAGTTACTCACAGGGGGCGCACTATGGCTACACCTTC. It yields the protein CASSYSQGAHYGYTF. The chain uses TRBV6-5 and TRBJ1-2; 9 bases line up with TRBD1. From germline, CDR1 is MNHEY and CDR2 SVGAGI. The CDR3 runs 15 residues. J lost 3 bases, V lost 0 bases, and 2 bases had no gene match.

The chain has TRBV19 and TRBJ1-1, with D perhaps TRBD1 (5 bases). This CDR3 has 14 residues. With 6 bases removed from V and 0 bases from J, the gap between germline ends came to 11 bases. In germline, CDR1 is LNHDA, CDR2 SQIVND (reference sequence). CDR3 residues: CASSSQVMNTEAFF. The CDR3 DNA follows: TGTGCCAGTAGCTCACAGGTTATGAACACTGAAGCTTTCTTT.

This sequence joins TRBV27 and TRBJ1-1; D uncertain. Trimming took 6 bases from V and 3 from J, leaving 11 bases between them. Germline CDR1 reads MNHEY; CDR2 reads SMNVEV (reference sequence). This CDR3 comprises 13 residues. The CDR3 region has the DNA TGTGCCAGCAGCGCGCCCCCGCACACTGAAGCTTTCTTT. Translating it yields CASSAPPHTEAFF.

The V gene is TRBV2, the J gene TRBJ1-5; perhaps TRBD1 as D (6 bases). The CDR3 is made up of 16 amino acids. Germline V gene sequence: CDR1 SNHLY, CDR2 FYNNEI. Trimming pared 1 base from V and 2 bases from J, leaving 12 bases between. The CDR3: CASSEGGGWGNQPQHF. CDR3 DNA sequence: TGTGCCAGCAGTGAAGGCGGGGGCTGGGGCAATCAGCCCCAGCATTTT. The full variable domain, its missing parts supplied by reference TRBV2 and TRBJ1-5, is EPEVTQTPSHQVTQMGQEVILRCVPISNHLYFYWYRQILGQKVEFLVSFYNNEISEKSEIFDDQFSVERPDGSNFTLKIRSTKLEDSAMYFCASSEGGGWGNQPQHFGDGTRLSIL.

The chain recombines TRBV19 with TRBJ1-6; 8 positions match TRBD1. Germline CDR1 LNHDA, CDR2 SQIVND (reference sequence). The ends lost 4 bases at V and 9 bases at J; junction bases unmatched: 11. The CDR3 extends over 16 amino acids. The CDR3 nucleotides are TGTGCCAGTAGTACTACTTGGGGGACAGGAAGTTCACCCCTCCACTTT. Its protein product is CASSTTWGTGSSPLHF.

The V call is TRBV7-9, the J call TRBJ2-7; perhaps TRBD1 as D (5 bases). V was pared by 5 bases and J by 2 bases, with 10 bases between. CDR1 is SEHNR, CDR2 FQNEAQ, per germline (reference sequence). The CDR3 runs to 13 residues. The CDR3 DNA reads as TGTGCCAGCAGCCGCGACAGACCCTACGAGCAGTACTTC. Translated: CASSRDRPYEQYF.

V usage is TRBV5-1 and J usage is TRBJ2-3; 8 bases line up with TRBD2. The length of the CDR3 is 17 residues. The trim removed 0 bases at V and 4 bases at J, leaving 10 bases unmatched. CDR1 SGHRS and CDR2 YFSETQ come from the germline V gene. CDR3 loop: CASSLGNSGDPPDTQYF. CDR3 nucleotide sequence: TGCGCCAGCAGCTTGGGGAATAGCGGGGACCCCCCAGATACGCAGTATTTT.

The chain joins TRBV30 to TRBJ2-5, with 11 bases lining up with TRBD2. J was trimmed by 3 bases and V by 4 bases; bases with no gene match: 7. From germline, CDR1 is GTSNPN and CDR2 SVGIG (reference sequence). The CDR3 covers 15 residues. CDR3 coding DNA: TGTGCCTGGATGAGAATGGGACTAGCGGAAGAGACCCAGTACTTC. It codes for CAWMRMGLAEETQYF.

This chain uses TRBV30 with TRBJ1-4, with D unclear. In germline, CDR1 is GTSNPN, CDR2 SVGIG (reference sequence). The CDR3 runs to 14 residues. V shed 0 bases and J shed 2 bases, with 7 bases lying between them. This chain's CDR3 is CAWSVQMTNEKLFF. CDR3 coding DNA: TGTGCCTGGAGTGTACAGATGACTAATGAAAAACTGTTTTTT.

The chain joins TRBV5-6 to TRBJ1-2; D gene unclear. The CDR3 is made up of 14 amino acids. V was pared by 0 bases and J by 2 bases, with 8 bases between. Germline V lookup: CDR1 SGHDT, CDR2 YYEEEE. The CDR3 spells CASSLVVRNYGYTF. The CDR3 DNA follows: TGTGCCAGCAGCTTGGTTGTCAGGAACTATGGCTACACCTTC.